Given below is one TCR beta chain in context. The sample is drawn from a study of glioma-infiltrating T cells after dendritic cell vaccination. On the study more broadly: Monocyte-derived dendritic cells, cultured 7 to 8 days with IL-4 and GM-CSF, were pulsed with autologous tumor lysate.

Sequenced by immunoSEQ multiplex PCR; TCRdb stores in-frame clones only, minus some. The table has some 110,000 clones, 90% seen once; the top ten hold 2.7%. Time point in this sample: after dendritic cell vaccination, including at tumor progression/relapse. The V and J ends lost 3 bases and 7 bases respectively, with 19 bases between them. This CDR3 region has 15 residues. The germline V gene encodes CDR1 SGHRS and CDR2 YFSETQ. The sequences come from blood, collected after dendritic cell vaccination. The source is a human donor with glioblastoma. The genes are TRBV5-1 and TRBJ1-1, with a weak D call TRBD1 (6 bases). The CDR3 DNA follows: TGCGCCAGCAGCTGGGCTCCCGGGACAAATAGTGAAGCTTTCTTT. It encodes CASSWAPGTNSEAFF.